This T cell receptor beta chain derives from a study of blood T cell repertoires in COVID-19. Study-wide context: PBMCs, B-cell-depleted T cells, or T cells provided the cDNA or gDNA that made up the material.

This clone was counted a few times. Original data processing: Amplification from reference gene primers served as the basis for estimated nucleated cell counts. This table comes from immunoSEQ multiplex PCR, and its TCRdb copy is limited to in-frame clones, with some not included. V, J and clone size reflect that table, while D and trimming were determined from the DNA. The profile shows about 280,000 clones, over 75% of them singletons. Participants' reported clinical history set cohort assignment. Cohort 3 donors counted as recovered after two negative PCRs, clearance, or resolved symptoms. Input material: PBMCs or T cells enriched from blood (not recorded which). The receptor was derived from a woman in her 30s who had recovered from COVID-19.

CDR3 sequence: CASSLGLAGGLPSYNEQFF. DNA of the CDR3: TGCGCCAGCAGCTTGGGACTAGCGGGGGGGCTCCCCTCCTACAATGAGCAGTTCTTC. The chain combines TRBV5-1 with TRBJ2-1; 14 bases are a match to TRBD2. Germline V gene sequence: CDR1 SGHRS, CDR2 YFSETQ. J was trimmed by 0 bases and V by 0 bases; bases with no gene match: 5. The CDR3 runs 19 residues.